The source of this T cell receptor beta chain is a study of T cell repertoires in cytomegalovirus infection. On the study more broadly: Public TCR beta signatures provided an indication of both CMV infection and a matching HLA type.

A few counts support this clonotype. Its antigen is not known. Overall study results and limits: Adding up the frequency of public TCR beta families identified people who carried CMV plus the relevant HLA. What dominated the ex vivo response were HLA-C-restricted CMV-specific TCR beta clonotypes.

Via MiXCR, TCRdb re-called the reads, giving one row per CDR3 protein. The data show about 360,000 distinct CDR3 sequences, with 15% to 20% seen just once and less than 9.5% held by the top ten. This receptor was identified in a human donor in good health (CMV status not recorded). Some clones in this sample may be carry-over from other donors' samples. Material: PBMCs.

CDR3 residues: CASSPGGNYNSPLHF. CDR3 bases: TGTGCCAGCAGCCCCGGTGGCAACTATAATTCACCCCTCCACTTT. The chain employs TRBV9 and TRBJ1-6, with D hard to call. V shed 4 bases and J shed 3 bases, with 11 bases lying between them. The CDR3 contains 15 residues. Germline assignment: CDR1 SGDLS and CDR2 YYNGEE.